Listed below are T cell receptor beta chains from one sample, sequenced in a study of blood T cell repertoires in COVID-19. Generated by immunoSEQ multiplex PCR, the TCRdb table keeps only in-frame clones and is missing some. The sample lists roughly 86,000 clones, roughly nine tenths occurring once. The sample was peripheral blood. These receptors were collected from a man between 50 and 59 years old with active or convalescent COVID-19. CDR3s include the opening cysteine and the closing phenylalanine or tryptophan. The D gene is left open where the match is weak. Clone size, where shown, is once, few, many, or a class for clones that have expanded.

j_gene,abundance,d_gene,v_gene,CDR3nt,CDR3aa
TRBJ1-2,many,TRBD1,TRBV7-9,TGTGCCAGCAGCATCGGACAGGGGGCTAATGGCTACACCTTC,CASSIGQGANGYTF
TRBJ1-1,.,.,TRBV9,TGTGCCAGCAGCGTAGCTGCAATGGCGAACACTGAAGCTTTCTTT,CASSVAAMANTEAFF
TRBJ2-7,.,.,TRBV28,TGTGGAACAGACGACCAGTACGAGCAGTACTTC,CGTDDQYEQYF
TRBJ2-5,.,.,TRBV27,TGTGCCAGCAGTTTATTAGGTGCGGTTATAGAGACCCAGTACTTC,CASSLLGAVIETQYF
TRBJ1-2,.,TRBD1,TRBV24-1,TGTGCCACCAGTGAAAGACAGGGGACGGTCGGCTACACCTTC,CATSERQGTVGYTF
TRBJ1-6,many,TRBD1,TRBV13,TGTGCCAGCAGCGCGGGACAGGCTGGGTGGGGAGATTCACCCCTCCACTTT,CASSAGQAGWGDSPLHF
TRBJ2-2,.,.,TRBV15,TGTGCCACCAGCACCAGGGAAGGGGTCGGGGAGCTGTTTTTT,CATSTREGVGELFF
TRBJ2-5,.,.,TRBV5-1,TGCGCCAGCAGCACCTCTACTCCCTACCAAGAGACCCAGTACTTC,CASSTSTPYQETQYF
TRBJ2-5,.,TRBD2,TRBV5-5,TGTGCCAGCAGCTCAGGTAGCGGGGAGACCCAGTACTTC,CASSSGSGETQYF
TRBJ2-1,once,TRBD1,TRBV5-1,TGCGCCAGCAGCTTCAATACCGGGACAGCCTACAATGAGCAGTTCTTC,CASSFNTGTAYNEQFF
TRBJ1-5,.,TRBD1,TRBV6-5,TGTGCCAGCAGCGTACAGGGGGATGGCAATCAGCCCCAGCATTTT,CASSVQGDGNQPQHF
TRBJ1-3,.,.,TRBV6-1,TGTGCCAGCAGTGAAGCATGGGCGAACTCTGGAAACACCATATATTTT,CASSEAWANSGNTIYF
TRBJ1-2,.,.,TRBV18,TGTGCCAGCTCACCCGGAGCGGACAGCAACTATGGCTACACCTTC,CASSPGADSNYGYTF
TRBJ2-5,.,TRBD1,TRBV9,TGTGCCAGCAGCGTAGGGGCAGGGGGCAGGGAGACCCAGTACTTC,CASSVGAGGRETQYF
TRBJ2-5,.,TRBD2,TRBV19,TGTGCCAGTAGCCGGACTAGCGCTCCCGGGGAGACCCAGTACTTC,CASSRTSAPGETQYF
TRBJ2-3,.,TRBD1,TRBV5-1,TGCGCCAGCAGCTTGGACAGGGGATTTGATACGCAGTATTTT,CASSLDRGFDTQYF
TRBJ2-1,.,TRBD2,TRBV27,TGTGCCAGCAGCCCAAGCGGGGGAAGCAATGAGCAGTTCTTC,CASSPSGGSNEQFF
TRBJ1-2,.,TRBD1,TRBV24-1,TGTGCCACCAGTGACCCCGACAGGGAGGCCTATGGCTACACCTTC,CATSDPDREAYGYTF
TRBJ2-5,.,TRBD1,TRBV6-5,TGTGCCAGCAGTCGTACAGGGGAGTGGGAGACCCAGTACTTC,CASSRTGEWETQYF
TRBJ1-1,.,TRBD1,TRBV3-1/TRBV3-2,TGTGCCAGCAGCACCCGACAGGGTGTGAGGGGGACTGAAGCTTTCTTT,CASSTRQGVRGTEAFF
TRBJ1-1,once,.,TRBV29-1,TGCAGCGTTGGACGACTGATGAACACTGAAGCTTTCTTT,CSVGRLMNTEAFF
TRBJ1-1,many,TRBD1,TRBV28,TGTGCCAGCAGTTTATACGGTATTCGGGACAGGGGTAACGGCACTGAAGCTTTCTTT,CASSLYGIRDRGNGTEAFF
TRBJ2-1,once,.,TRBV19,TGTGCCAGTAGTATAGATCTCAGGGGCGGTGAGCAGTTCTTC,CASSIDLRGGEQFF
TRBJ2-2,.,TRBD1,TRBV5-4,TGTGCCAGCAGCTTGGGGGGACAGGGGGCCGGGGAGCTGTTTTTT,CASSLGGQGAGELFF
TRBJ2-3,.,.,TRBV7-2,TGTGCCAGCGCCTTGGCGCAGGTCCGCACAGATACGCAGTATTTT,CASALAQVRTDTQYF
TRBJ1-5,.,TRBD1,TRBV5-8,TGTGCCAGCAGCTTGGGACAGGGAGGCAATCAGCCCCAGCATTTT,CASSLGQGGNQPQHF
TRBJ1-5,few,.,TRBV6-5,TGTGCCAGCAGTTACTCGACCGGTGGAGATCAGCCCCAGCATTTT,CASSYSTGGDQPQHF
TRBJ1-3,.,.,TRBV7-9,TGTGCCAGCAGCTTCGCGAGCTCTGGAAACACCATATATTTT,CASSFASSGNTIYF
TRBJ1-6,.,.,TRBV6-5,TGTGCCAGCGGCAGGGACTATAATTCACCCCTCCACTTT,CASGRDYNSPLHF
TRBJ1-3,.,.,TRBV2,TGTGCCAGCAGTGCAGGACTGACGGGAAACACCATATATTTT,CASSAGLTGNTIYF
TRBJ1-3,few,.,TRBV5-5,TGTGCCAGCAGCCCGGACACCGGAAACACCATATATTTT,CASSPDTGNTIYF
TRBJ2-1,once,.,TRBV7-7,TGTGCCAGCAGCTTAGGCCGGTACAATGAGCAGTTCTTC,CASSLGRYNEQFF
TRBJ2-5,.,.,TRBV3-1/TRBV3-2,TGTGCCAGCAGCGCGGACACAGGCTTCCAAGAGACCCAGTACTTC,CASSADTGFQETQYF
TRBJ1-5,.,.,TRBV10-2,TGCGCCAGCAGTGAGTCAGGGGCAGGACAGCCCCAGCATTTT,CASSESGAGQPQHF
TRBJ1-5,.,.,TRBV27,TGTGCCAGCAGTTTTGCGGCTGGCAATCAGCCCCAGCATTTT,CASSFAAGNQPQHF
TRBJ2-3,.,.,TRBV7-2,TGTGCCAGCAGCCCGGTGGGCCTCCGCACAGATACGCAGTATTTT,CASSPVGLRTDTQYF
TRBJ1-5,.,.,TRBV19,TGTGCCAGTAGCGCGACAGATCAGCCCCAGCATTTT,CASSATDQPQHF
TRBJ1-4,.,.,TRBV18,TGTGCCAGCTCACGACAGAATGAAAAACTGTTTTTT,CASSRQNEKLFF
TRBJ1-1,once,.,TRBV7-8,TGTGCCAGCAGCTTAGACAGTAACACTGAAGCTTTCTTT,CASSLDSNTEAFF
TRBJ2-2,.,TRBD1,TRBV7-2,TGTGCCAGCAGCACCCGACAGGGTGGGGAGCTGTTTTTT,CASSTRQGGELFF
TRBJ1-4,.,TRBD1,TRBV2,TGTGCCAGCAGCCCAGACAGGGCGGCTAATGAAAAACTGTTTTTT,CASSPDRAANEKLFF
TRBJ2-1,.,.,TRBV5-8,TGTGCCAGCAGCTTGGCCCCAGGGATTGGTGAGCAGTTCTTC,CASSLAPGIGEQFF
TRBJ2-1,.,TRBD2,TRBV29-1,TGCAGCGTTGAAGATCGGGACGGCTCTAGCGGGGGGTTTATCTATGAGCAGTTCTTC,CSVEDRDGSSGGFIYEQFF
TRBJ1-2,few,.,TRBV28,TGTGCCAGCAGTTCCCTCTCCGGCTACACCTTC,CASSSLSGYTF
TRBJ2-1,.,.,TRBV5-5,TGTGCCAGCAGCAACCCGGGTCTGTCATTGGAGCAGTTCTTC,CASSNPGLSLEQFF
TRBJ2-5,.,TRBD2,TRBV4-3,TGCGCCAGCAGCCCACGGACTAGCGGACAAGAGACCCAGTACTTC,CASSPRTSGQETQYF
TRBJ2-1,many,TRBD2,TRBV28,TGTGCCAGCAGTTCTGCGGGGGGAGGTACATACAATGAGCAGTTCTTC,CASSSAGGGTYNEQFF
TRBJ2-6,.,.,TRBV5-1,TGCGCCAGCAGCTTGGGCGGCTCTGGGGCCAACGTCCTGACTTTC,CASSLGGSGANVLTF
TRBJ2-4,once,TRBD1,TRBV19,TGTGCCAGTAGTACCGGACAGGCCGTAAACATTCAGTACTTC,CASSTGQAVNIQYF
TRBJ1-5,.,TRBD1,TRBV28,TGTGCCACTAAAGACAGGGTGGGTCAGCCCCAGCATTTT,CATKDRVGQPQHF
TRBJ2-1,.,TRBD1,TRBV15,TGTGCCACTTCCTCTGACAGGGCCTACAATGAGCAGTTCTTC,CATSSDRAYNEQFF
TRBJ2-5,.,.,TRBV10-3,TGTGCCATCAGTGATGGCAGACAAGAGACCCAGTACTTC,CAISDGRQETQYF
TRBJ1-2,.,TRBD1,TRBV5-5,TGTGCCAGCAGCTTGGCGGGACAGAACTATGGCTACACCTTC,CASSLAGQNYGYTF
TRBJ1-2,.,.,TRBV5-4,TGTGCCAGCAGCTTGGCCGGAGGTTTTTATGGCTACACCTTC,CASSLAGGFYGYTF
TRBJ2-5,.,.,TRBV7-2,TGTGCCAGCAGCTTAGGGGGCAGACAAGAGACCCAGTACTTC,CASSLGGRQETQYF